The rows below give T cell receptor beta chains drawn from one sample of a study of T cell repertoires in cytomegalovirus infection. TCRdb passed the reads through MiXCR, listing each CDR3 protein once. The sample consists of roughly 920,000 distinct CDR3 sequences, approximately 33% of them appearing once. These receptors have no known antigen. The material sequenced was cultured CD8+ T cells from PBMCs, taken from culture after CMV antigen stimulation. These receptors came from a human donor in good health (CMV status not recorded). Some clones in this sample may be carry-over from other donors' samples. CDR3s include the opening cysteine and the closing phenylalanine or tryptophan. Fields, in order: J gene, D gene, clone size, V gene, CDR3 protein, CDR3 DNA. D genes are given only for firm matches. Not all rows give a size; the values are once, few, many and, for expanded clones, a class.

>TRBJ1-5|TRBD1|.|TRBV12-3/TRBV12-4
CASSLGTGGPNQPQHF
TGTGCCAGCAGTCTAGGGACAGGGGGCCCCAATCAGCCCCAGCATTTT
>TRBJ2-3|.|.|TRBV3-1
CASSPGQRRTDTQYF
TGTGCCAGCAGCCCTGGACAGCGTCGCACAGATACGCAGTATTTT
>TRBJ2-1|.|.|TRBV2
CASSNLGGLGDNEQFF
TGTGCCAGCAGTAACCTCGGGGGGCTGGGGGACAATGAGCAGTTCTTC
>TRBJ1-2|.|.|TRBV9
CASSSDSKKGYTF
TGTGCCAGCAGCTCGGACAGCAAGAAGGGCTACACCTTC
>TRBJ2-1|TRBD2|many|TRBV7-8
CASRFGGGSSYNEQFF
TGTGCCAGCAGGTTCGGGGGGGGTTCGTCCTACAATGAGCAGTTCTTC
>TRBJ1-1|TRBD1|.|TRBV6-2/TRBV6-3
CASSYSGTGYEAFF
TGTGCCAGCAGTTACTCGGGGACAGGGTATGAAGCTTTCTTT
>TRBJ2-2|.|.|TRBV27
CASTHAGNTGELFF
TGTGCCAGCACCCATGCAGGGAACACCGGGGAGCTGTTTTTT
>TRBJ1-4|.|few|TRBV27
CASSRGVWEKLFF
TGTGCCAGCAGCCGGGGAGTCTGGGAAAAACTGTTTTTT
>TRBJ2-1|TRBD2|.|TRBV7-6
CASRGSGRGGTNEQFF
TGTGCCAGCAGAGGGTCCGGTCGGGGGGGCACGAATGAGCAGTTCTTC
>TRBJ2-1|.|few|TRBV5-6
CASSLGQVGGEQFF
TGTGCCAGCAGCTTAGGACAGGTGGGGGGTGAGCAGTTCTTC
>TRBJ2-5|.|.|TRBV7-9
CASSLEYTGLKETQYF
TGTGCCAGCAGCCTAGAATACACAGGACTTAAAGAGACCCAGTACTTC
>TRBJ1-6|.|few|TRBV7-9
CASSLGVGIDSPLHF
TGTGCCAGCAGCTTAGGAGTTGGCATTGATTCACCCCTCCACTTT
>TRBJ2-7|TRBD1|few|TRBV6-5
CASSLGGLLYEQYF
TGTGCCAGCAGTTTAGGGGGCCTGCTCTACGAGCAGTACTTC
>TRBJ2-1|TRBD2|few|TRBV20-1
CSARGGLAGHNEQFF
TGCAGTGCTAGAGGGGGACTAGCGGGCCACAATGAGCAGTTCTTC
>TRBJ1-5|.|few|TRBV6-6
CASSPWGPRRLTTSGNQPQHF
TGTGCCAGCAGTCCCTGGGGACCCCGGAGACTAACGACGTCCGGCAATCAGCCCCAGCATTTT
>TRBJ2-5|.|.|TRBV7-6
CASSLSPGAETQYF
TGTGCTAGCAGCTTGTCCCCGGGGGCAGAGACCCAGTACTTC
>TRBJ1-5|TRBD1|.|TRBV7-6
CVSSQTTGEGNQPQHF
TGTGTCAGCAGTCAAACAACAGGGGAGGGCAATCAGCCCCAGCATTTT
>TRBJ2-1|.|many|TRBV7-8
CASSLETGHYNEQFF
TGTGCCAGCAGCTTAGAGACAGGACACTACAATGAGCAGTTCTTC
>TRBJ1-2|.|few|TRBV7-9
CASSRNTKTEPYGYTF
TGTGCCAGCAGCCGAAACACCAAAACAGAGCCCTATGGCTACACCTTC
>TRBJ2-7|.|few|TRBV7-8
CASSLDRVYSYEQYF
TGTGCCAGCAGCTTAGACAGGGTATACTCCTACGAGCAGTACTTC
>TRBJ2-3|.|.|TRBV10-3
CAISEPGAGEDTQYF
TGTGCCATCAGTGAGCCGGGGGCCGGAGAAGATACGCAGTATTTT
>TRBJ2-3|.|.|TRBV11-3
CASSSKEGFSTDTQYF
TGTGCCAGCAGCTCCAAGGAGGGCTTCTCGACAGATACGCAGTATTTT
>TRBJ2-5|TRBD2|.|TRBV9
CASTARGEETQYF
TGTGCCAGCACCGCCCGGGGGGAGGAGACCCAGTACTTC
>TRBJ2-3|.|few|TRBV27
CASSFQPNSFTDTQYF
TGTGCCAGCAGTTTCCAACCAAACTCCTTCACAGATACGCAGTATTTT
>TRBJ1-1|TRBD1|many|TRBV7-2
CASSPDRGWTNTEAFF
TGTGCCAGCAGCCCCGACAGGGGATGGACTAACACTGAAGCTTTCTTT